Detailed here is one TCR beta chain. As yet, its antigen is unknown. Treatment of the sample: oral pan-JAK inhibitor, 5-10 mg twice daily. Peripheral blood and lesional scalp punch biopsies came from alopecia areata patients. The CDR3 consists of 20 residues. Losses at the gene ends were 3 bases for V and 0 bases for J; bases not matched to a gene: 13. The germline V gene has CDR1 ENHRY and CDR2 SYGVKD. These data are taken from a study of CD8+ T cells in alopecia areata. Points from the study as a whole: Normal skin's resident alphabeta T cells are sequenced alongside lesional scalp T cells. Treatment with tofacitinib significantly lowered scalp clonality and reduced expanded CD8+ clones among the top 100.

Sequencing templates came from extracted RNA that was reverse transcribed into cDNA. Profiled with immunoSEQ multiplex PCR; TCRdb holds only in-frame clones, not every one. The top ten clones hold around 14% of a sample with 70,000 or so clones, 29% of them seen once. The clonotype originates from a human donor with alopecia areata. The sequencing here drew on CD8+ T cells sorted from blood, taken at week 4, from a patient treated with tofacitinib. The J gene is TRBJ2-7, the V gene TRBV10-3; 14 bases map to TRBD2. CDR3 in DNA: TGTGCCATCAGTGACCCTCCCCGGACTAGCGGGAGGACCAGCTCCTACGAGCAGTACTTC. Protein sequence: CAISDPPRTSGRTSSYEQYF.